This TCR beta chain stems from a study of blood T cell repertoires in COVID-19. As for the study in general: Spain, Italy and the United States supplied samples that represented acute and convalescent COVID-19. PBMCs, B-cell-depleted T cells, or T cells were the source of the cDNA or gDNA that made up the material.

This clone was seen only once. The V gene's germline CDR1 is SGDLS and CDR2 YYNGEE. Deletions cut 0 bases from V and 8 bases from J, with 14 bases between. The CDR3 sequence is 15 residues long. The authors' processing: Counts of nucleated cells, estimated from reference gene primer amplification, were obtained. Measured with immunoSEQ multiplex PCR; TCRdb has only the in-frame clones, and not every one. V and J calls and clone size are given by that table; D and trimming were obtained from the DNA. This table has over 200,000 clones, about 86% appearing once. The clonotype originates from a man between 18 and 29 years old with active or convalescent COVID-19. This chain links TRBV9 with TRBJ1-4, with a weak D call TRBD1 (5 bases). The sequenced sample was peripheral blood. The chain's CDR3 is CASSVAVGAGEKLFF. The CDR3 DNA follows: TGTGCCAGCAGCGTAGCTGTAGGGGCCGGGGAAAAACTGTTTTTT.